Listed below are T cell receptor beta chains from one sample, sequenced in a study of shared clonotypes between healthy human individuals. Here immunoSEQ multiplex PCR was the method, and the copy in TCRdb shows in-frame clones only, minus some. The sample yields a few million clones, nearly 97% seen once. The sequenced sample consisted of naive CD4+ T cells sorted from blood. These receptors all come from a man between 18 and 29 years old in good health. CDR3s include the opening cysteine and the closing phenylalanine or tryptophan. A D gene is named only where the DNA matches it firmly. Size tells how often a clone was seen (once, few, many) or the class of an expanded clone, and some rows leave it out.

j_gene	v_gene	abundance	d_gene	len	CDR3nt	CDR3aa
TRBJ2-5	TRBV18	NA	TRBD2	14	TGTGCCAGCTCACCATTAGCGGGAGGAGAGACCCAGTACTTC	CASSPLAGGETQYF
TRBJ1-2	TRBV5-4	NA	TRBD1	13	TGTGCCAGCAGCTTAGGACAGGACTATGGCTACACCTTC	CASSLGQDYGYTF
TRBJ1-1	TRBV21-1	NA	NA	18	TGTGCCAGCAGCAAAGGACGAGGGGGCATTGGGCATAAGACTGAAGCTTTCTTT	CASSKGRGGIGHKTEAFF
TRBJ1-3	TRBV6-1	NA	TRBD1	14	TGTGCCAGCAGTGAGACAGGGTCTGGAAACACCATATATTTT	CASSETGSGNTIYF
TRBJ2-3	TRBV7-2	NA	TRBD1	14	TGTGCCAGCAGCTTGGGACAGGGCACAGATACGCAGTATTTT	CASSLGQGTDTQYF
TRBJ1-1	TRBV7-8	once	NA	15	TGTGCCAGCAGCCCAGCCCTTAGGGGGGGCACTGAAGCTTTCTTT	CASSPALRGGTEAFF
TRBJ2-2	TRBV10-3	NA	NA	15	TGTGCCATCAGTGAGTCGGGGCCCCCGAACGGGGAGCTGTTTTTT	CAISESGPPNGELFF
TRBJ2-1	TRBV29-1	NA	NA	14	TGCAGCGTGGTACTGGGTTTATCCTACAATGAGCAGTTCTTC	CSVVLGLSYNEQFF
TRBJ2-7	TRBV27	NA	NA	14	TGTGCCAGCAGTTTGGGACAACCCACCTACGAGCAGTACTTC	CASSLGQPTYEQYF
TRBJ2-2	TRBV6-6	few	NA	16	TGTGCCAGCAGTTACCCAGGGATACGGAACACCGGGGAGCTGTTTTTT	CASSYPGIRNTGELFF
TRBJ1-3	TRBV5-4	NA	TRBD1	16	TGTGCCAGCAGCTTGATGGACAGGGCGACTGGAAACACCATATATTTT	CASSLMDRATGNTIYF
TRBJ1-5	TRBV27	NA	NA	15	TGTGCCAGCAGTTTCCAAGGGGTGGGCAATCAGCCCCAGCATTTT	CASSFQGVGNQPQHF
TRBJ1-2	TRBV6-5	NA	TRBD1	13	TGTGCCAGCAATCCCGGGACAGGGCTTGGCTACACCTTC	CASNPGTGLGYTF
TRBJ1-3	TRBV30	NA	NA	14	TGTGCCTGGAGGGTGACTAGCTCTGGAAACACCATATATTTT	CAWRVTSSGNTIYF
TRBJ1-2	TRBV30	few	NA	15	TGTGCCTGGAGTGTTAGGACAGATAACCCCTATGGCTACACCTTC	CAWSVRTDNPYGYTF
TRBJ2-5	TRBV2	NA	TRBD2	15	TGTGCCAGCAGTGAAGCAGAGGGGAGGGGAGAGACCCAGTACTTC	CASSEAEGRGETQYF
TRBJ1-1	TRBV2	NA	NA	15	TGTGCCAGCAGTGAATATGGACTTCCTAACACTGAAGCTTTCTTT	CASSEYGLPNTEAFF
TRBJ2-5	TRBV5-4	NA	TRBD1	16	TGTGCCAGCAGCCATCCAGGACAGGGGGCGGCGGAGACCCAGTACTTC	CASSHPGQGAAETQYF
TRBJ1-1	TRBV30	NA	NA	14	TGTGCCTGGCAAGCAGGGGTCCCGAGGACTGAAGCTTTCTTT	CAWQAGVPRTEAFF
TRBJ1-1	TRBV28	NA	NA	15	TGTGCCAGCAGGGGGACGACAAGCATGAACACTGAAGCTTTCTTT	CASRGTTSMNTEAFF
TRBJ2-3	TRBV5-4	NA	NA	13	TGTGCCAGCAGCTTGGATTTAGTCAGTGGGCAGTATTTT	CASSLDLVSGQYF
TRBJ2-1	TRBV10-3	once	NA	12	TGTGCCATCAGCCTGGCAGGGAATGAGCAGTTCTTC	CAISLAGNEQFF
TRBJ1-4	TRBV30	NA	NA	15	TGTGCCTGGAGTGACCTAGGGAGGGGAGGGGAAAAACTGTTTTTT	CAWSDLGRGGEKLFF
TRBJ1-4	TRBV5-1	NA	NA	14	TGCGCCAGCAGCAACAGGGCGCCAAATGAAAAACTGTTTTTT	CASSNRAPNEKLFF
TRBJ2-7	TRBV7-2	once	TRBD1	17	TGTGCCAGCAGCTTAGGCCTGTTGCGGGACAGGTCCTACGAGCAGTACTTC	CASSLGLLRDRSYEQYF
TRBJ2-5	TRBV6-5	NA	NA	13	TGTGCCAGCAGTTACGAAAAACAGGGGACCCAGTACTTC	CASSYEKQGTQYF
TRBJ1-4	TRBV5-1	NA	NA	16	TGCGCCAGCTCCGTTTCGGAGGCAGCAACTAATGAAAAACTGTTTTTT	CASSVSEAATNEKLFF
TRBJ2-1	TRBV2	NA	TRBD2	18	TGTGCCAGCAGTAAGAGGACCACTAGCGGGTCCTCCTACAATGAGCAGTTCTTC	CASSKRTTSGSSYNEQFF
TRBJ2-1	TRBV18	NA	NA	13	TGTGCCAGCTCACCACCAGGGACTGATGAGCAGTTCTTC	CASSPPGTDEQFF
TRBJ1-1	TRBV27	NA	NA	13	TGTGCCAGCAGTTTATACGGGGGGACCAAAGCTTTCTTT	CASSLYGGTKAFF
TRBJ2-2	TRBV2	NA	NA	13	TGTGCCAGCAGTGAAGCGCGGGGCGGGGAGCTGTTTTTT	CASSEARGGELFF
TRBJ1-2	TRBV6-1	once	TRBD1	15	TGTGCCAGCAGTGAACGGGACAGGGGGTTATATGGCTACACCTTC	CASSERDRGLYGYTF
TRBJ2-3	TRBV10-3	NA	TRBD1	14	TGTGCCATCAGCCCGACAGGGGGCACAGATACGCAGTATTTT	CAISPTGGTDTQYF
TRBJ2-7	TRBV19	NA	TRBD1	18	TGTGCCAGTAGTATCTCCTCCGGGACAGGGTATGGGGTCTTCGAGCAGTACTTC	CASSISSGTGYGVFEQYF
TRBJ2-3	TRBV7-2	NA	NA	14	TGTGCCAGCAGGACCTCTGGGGCCCAAGGTTCGCAGTATTTT	CASRTSGAQGSQYF
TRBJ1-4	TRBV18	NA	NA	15	TGTGCCAGCTCACCACTTCGGGGGCTGGGTGAAAAACTGTTTTTT	CASSPLRGLGEKLFF
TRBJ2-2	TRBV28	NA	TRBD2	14	TGTGCCACCCCGGCTAGCGGGACCGCCGGGGAGCTGTTTTTT	CATPASGTAGELFF